This T cell receptor (beta chain) was captured by sequencing in a study of CD8 T cells in Susac syndrome. Turning to this clonotype: The antigen is unknown.

Isolation of CD8+ and CD4+ T cells was performed negatively, whereas enrichment of TEMRA cells was done by FACS. An amount of RNA that ranged from roughly 0.5 to 1 ug was reverse transcribed with random hexamers. Each CDR3 protein is one row after TCRdb ran MiXCR on the immunoSEQ multiplex PCR reads. The table lists approximately 160,000 distinct CDR3 sequences, 95% to 96% of them singletons, with about 0.12% in the top ten. The CDR3 contains 12 residues. Deletions cut 0 bases from V and 4 bases from J, with 6 bases between. The V gene's germline CDR1 is DFQATT and CDR2 SNEGSKA (reference sequence). Study-level findings and limits: The study admitted that it had a relatively small number of individuals in its TCR sequencing and HLA analysis.

The V call is TRBV20-1, the J call TRBJ2-5; D ambiguous. This receptor was obtained from a human donor with Susac syndrome. Input material: CD4+ T cells from PBMCs. The CDR3 coding sequence is TGCAGTGCTAGAGATGGTACAGAGACCCAGTACTTC. Amino acid sequence: CSARDGTETQYF.